These 22 T cell receptor beta chains were all obtained from the same sample, sequenced in a study of blood T cell repertoires in COVID-19. Data came from immunoSEQ multiplex PCR; TCRdb stores just in-frame clones and leaves some out. The table includes around 260,000 clones, about 86% detected once. Material for sequencing was peripheral blood. The receptors here all came from a man aged 25-40 years with active or convalescent COVID-19.

The chain uses TRBV30 and TRBJ2-2; D possibly corresponds to TRBD1 (6 bases). Germline values: CDR1 GTSNPN, CDR2 SVGIG (reference sequence). This CDR3 has 13 residues. The V end lost 4 bases, the J end lost 4 bases, and 10 bases lay between the germline ends. The CDR3 loop reads CAWTRGGTGELFF. The CDR3, as DNA: TGTGCCTGGACCAGGGGCGGCACCGGGGAGCTGTTTTTT.

The genes are TRBV2 and TRBJ2-7; possibly TRBD1 for D (5 bases). V shed 4 bases and J shed 3 bases, with 13 bases lying between them. Germline lookup yields CDR1 SNHLY and CDR2 FYNNEI. This CDR3 has 14 amino acids. The DNA of the CDR3 is TGTGCCAGCAGTGGTGCGGACAACGACTACGAGCAGTACTTC. This gives the protein CASSGADNDYEQYF.

This clone has a handful of counts. The V call is TRBV29-1, the J call TRBJ1-1; weak D call: TRBD1 (5 bases). The V gene's germline CDR1 is SQVTM and CDR2 ANQGSEA. The CDR3 contains 12 residues. Trimming took 7 bases from V and 11 from J, leaving 20 bases between them. The CDR3 reads CSGGDGRFVAFF. The CDR3 DNA reads TGCAGCGGCGGGGACGGGCGTTTCGTGGCTTTCTTT.

The V gene is TRBV12-5, the J gene TRBJ2-7; perhaps TRBD1 as D (5 bases). The V and J ends lost 0 bases and 3 bases respectively, with 21 bases between them. CDR3 length: 18 amino acids. Per germline, CDR1 LGHNT and CDR2 FRNRAP. The CDR3 sequence: CASGLVKLSTEEGYEQYF. The CDR3 nucleotides read TGTGCTAGTGGTTTGGTAAAATTATCGACAGAGGAAGGCTACGAGCAGTACTTC.

This clone was seen a handful of times. The rearrangement joins TRBV7-2 to TRBJ1-5; 7 nucleotides line up with TRBD1. In germline, CDR1 is SGHTA, CDR2 FQGNSA. This CDR3 has 14 residues. J gave up 3 bases and V 5 bases, and 4 bases lay outside the gene matches. The CDR3 loop reads CASSPGQVNQPQHF. In DNA form, the CDR3 reads TGTGCCAGCAGCCCCGGACAGGTCAATCAGCCCCAGCATTTT.

This chain joins TRBV29-1 and TRBJ1-1; D gene ambiguous. The CDR3 extends over 13 amino acids. The germline CDR1 and CDR2 sequences are SQVTM and ANQGSEA. The CDR3 is CSWMGNLNTEAFF. DNA for the CDR3: TGCAGTTGGATGGGCAACTTGAACACTGAAGCTTTCTTT.

This clone was recorded once. J is TRBJ1-5 and V is TRBV19, with 8 bases aligning to TRBD1. V gave up 3 bases and J gave up 3 bases; unmatched junction bases: 4. Germline CDR1 is LNHDA and CDR2 is SQIVND (reference sequence). This CDR3 comprises 15 residues. CDR3 loop: CASSIAGGSNQPQHF. CDR3 coding DNA: TGTGCCAGTAGTATTGCAGGGGGCTCCAATCAGCCCCAGCATTTT.

The chain joins TRBV10-3 to TRBJ2-1; D is possibly TRBD1 (6 bases). V lost 4 bases and J lost 5, with 21 bases in between. The germline CDR1 and CDR2 sequences are ENHRY and SYGVKD. The CDR3 length is 17 residues. The CDR3 spells CAISGGLPYPRNNEQFF. The CDR3 bases are TGTGCCATCAGTGGGGGGCTACCCTACCCTCGAAACAATGAGCAGTTCTTC.

The chain couples TRBV7-3 to TRBJ2-6; the D gene is possibly TRBD2 (6 bases). V lost 6 bases, J lost 0 bases, and 12 bases lay in between. The germline V gene has CDR1 SGHTA and CDR2 FQGTGA. The CDR3 is 16 amino acids. CDR3 sequence reads: CASSPLGSSGANVLTF. CDR3 sequence (DNA): TGTGCCAGCAGTCCACTCGGGAGCTCTGGGGCCAACGTCCTGACTTTC.

V and J are TRBV6-6 and TRBJ2-7; tentatively, D is TRBD1 (5 bases). CDR3 length equals 11 residues. CDR1 is MNHNY, CDR2 SVGAGI, per germline (reference sequence). Deletions cut 5 bases from V and 3 bases from J, with 5 bases between. CDR3 sequence reads: CASSRGYEQYF. DNA for the CDR3: TGTGCCAGCAGTAGGGGCTACGAGCAGTACTTC.

This chain uses TRBV19 with TRBJ1-6; D is possibly TRBD1 (5 bases). The CDR3 contains 15 residues. CDR1 and CDR2 from the germline V gene are LNHDA and SQIVND (reference sequence). Trimming removed 9 bases at V and 0 bases at J, with 12 bases between. DNA of the CDR3: TGTGCCAGCATCGGGGGGAGCTCCTATAATTCACCCCTCCACTTT. Its protein is CASIGGSSYNSPLHF.

CDR3 DNA: TGCGCCAGCAGCCAAGATTACGGCGGGAGCACAGATACGCAGTATTTT. Translation: CASSQDYGGSTDTQYF. This chain joins TRBV4-1 and TRBJ2-3; possible D gene TRBD2, 5 bases. The germline V gene has CDR1 MGHRA and CDR2 YSYEKL. This CDR3 is built from 16 residues. Trimming took 0 bases from V and 0 from J, leaving 10 bases between them.

The chain links TRBV4-1 to TRBJ2-2, with TRBD1 identical over 7 bases. J gave up 2 bases and V 3 bases, and 3 bases lay outside the gene matches. CDR1 and CDR2 (germline): MGHRA, YSYEKL. This CDR3 is built from 15 residues. The CDR3 region is CASSHRTGNTGELFF. The CDR3 bases are TGCGCCAGCAGCCACAGGACAGGAAACACCGGGGAGCTGTTTTTT.

This rearrangement joins TRBV4-1 to TRBJ2-2; TRBD2 agrees at 10 bases. The germline V gene has CDR1 MGHRA and CDR2 YSYEKL. The CDR3 loop spans 17 amino acids. The V segment lost 1 base and the J segment 2 bases; nucleotides outside the gene matches: 4. CDR3 protein: CASSQAGLAENTGELFF. Here the CDR3 DNA reads TGCGCCAGCAGCCAAGCTGGACTAGCGGAAAACACCGGGGAGCTGTTTTTT.

This clone was observed once. This chain uses TRBV5-1 with TRBJ2-2, with no clear D. The CDR3 contains 14 residues. V was clipped by 4 bases and J by 0 bases, with 7 bases between them. From germline, CDR1 is SGHRS and CDR2 YFSETQ. The CDR3 DNA reads as TGCGCCAGCAGCATCGACACGAACACCGGGGAGCTGTTTTTT. It is translated as CASSIDTNTGELFF. Complete variable domain (other parts from reference TRBV5-1 and TRBJ2-2): KAGVTQTPRYLIKTRGQQVTLSCSPISGHRSVSWYQQTPGQGLQFLFEYFSETQRNKGNFPGRFSGRQFSNSRSEMNVSTLELGDSALYLCASSIDTNTGELFFGEGSRLTVL.

The rearrangement links TRBV2 to TRBJ1-5; D is unclear. Germline CDR1 and CDR2: SNHLY and FYNNEI. Trimming cost V 6 bases and J 0 bases, with 12 bases left between them. This CDR3 has 15 residues. Here the CDR3 reads CASSREALSNQPQHF. The DNA for the CDR3 is TGTGCCAGCAGCCGGGAAGCTCTTAGCAATCAGCCCCAGCATTTT.

The chain has TRBV4-2 and TRBJ2-3; 12 bases align to TRBD2. The CDR3 totals 16 residues. Trimming removed 3 bases from V and 6 bases from J; junction bases left unmatched: 7. The germline V gene encodes CDR1 LGHNA and CDR2 YNFKEQ. CDR3 protein: CASSHRLAGELDTQYF. As DNA, the CDR3 is TGTGCCAGCAGCCACCGACTAGCGGGGGAGCTGGATACGCAGTATTTT.

The V and J genes are TRBV6-5 and TRBJ1-2, with 10 bases matching TRBD1. This CDR3 has 14 residues. V dropped 2 bases and J dropped 7; count of bases not matched to a gene: 4. Germline CDR1 reads MNHEY; CDR2 reads SVGAGI. The CDR3 loop reads CASSYDDRGPGYTF. Here the CDR3 DNA reads TGTGCCAGCAGTTACGACGACAGGGGGCCTGGCTACACCTTC.

This clone was found many times. This chain joins TRBV11-2 and TRBJ2-3; 9 nucleotides match TRBD2. Trimming took 2 bases from V and 5 from J; bases not matched to a gene: 8. The CDR3 length is 16 residues. Germline lookup yields CDR1 SGHAT and CDR2 FQNNGV. The CDR3 loop is CASSLIGGGALDTQYF. The CDR3 nucleotides are TGTGCCAGCAGCTTAATCGGCGGGGGGGCCCTAGATACGCAGTATTTT.

V gene TRBV20-1 combines with J gene TRBJ1-1; D gene ambiguous. Trimming shortened V by 3 bases and J by 8 bases, and 10 bases separated the two germline ends. Per germline, CDR1 DFQATT and CDR2 SNEGSKA (reference sequence). The CDR3 is 11 residues long. The CDR3 loop is CSASLSGEAFF. The CDR3 region has the DNA TGCAGTGCTAGTCTCTCAGGAGAAGCTTTCTTT.

The chain has TRBV2 and TRBJ2-1; 7 bases fit TRBD2. From germline, CDR1 is SNHLY and CDR2 FYNNEI. With V trimmed by 4 bases and J by 3 bases, 6 bases remained unmatched. This CDR3 has 15 residues. This CDR3 reads CASSASSGDYNEQFF. The DNA for the CDR3 is TGTGCCAGCAGTGCTTCTAGCGGAGACTACAATGAGCAGTTCTTC.

The chain has TRBV30 and TRBJ1-2; 8 nucleotides line up with TRBD1. The V segment lost 0 bases and the J segment 14 bases; nucleotides outside the gene matches: 5. Germline values: CDR1 GTSNPN, CDR2 SVGIG (reference sequence). This CDR3 region has 11 residues. The CDR3 coding sequence is TGTGCCTGGAGTGTGGGACAGGCGAGTACCTTC. Translating it yields CAWSVGQASTF.